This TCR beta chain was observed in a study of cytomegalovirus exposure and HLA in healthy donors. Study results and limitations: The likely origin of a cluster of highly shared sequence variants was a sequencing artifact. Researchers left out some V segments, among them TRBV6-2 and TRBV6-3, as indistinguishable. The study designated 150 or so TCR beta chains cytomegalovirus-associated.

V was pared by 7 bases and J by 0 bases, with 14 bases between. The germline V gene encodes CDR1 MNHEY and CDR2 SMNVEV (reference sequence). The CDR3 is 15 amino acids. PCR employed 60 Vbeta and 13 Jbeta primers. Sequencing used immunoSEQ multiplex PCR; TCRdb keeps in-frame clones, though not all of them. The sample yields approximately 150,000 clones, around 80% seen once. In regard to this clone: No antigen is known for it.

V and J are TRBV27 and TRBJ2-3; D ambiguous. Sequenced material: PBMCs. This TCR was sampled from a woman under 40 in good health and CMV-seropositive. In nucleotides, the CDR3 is TGTGCCAGCAAGAGAGGTCCTTCTAGCACAGATACGCAGTATTTT. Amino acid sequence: CASKRGPSSTDTQYF.